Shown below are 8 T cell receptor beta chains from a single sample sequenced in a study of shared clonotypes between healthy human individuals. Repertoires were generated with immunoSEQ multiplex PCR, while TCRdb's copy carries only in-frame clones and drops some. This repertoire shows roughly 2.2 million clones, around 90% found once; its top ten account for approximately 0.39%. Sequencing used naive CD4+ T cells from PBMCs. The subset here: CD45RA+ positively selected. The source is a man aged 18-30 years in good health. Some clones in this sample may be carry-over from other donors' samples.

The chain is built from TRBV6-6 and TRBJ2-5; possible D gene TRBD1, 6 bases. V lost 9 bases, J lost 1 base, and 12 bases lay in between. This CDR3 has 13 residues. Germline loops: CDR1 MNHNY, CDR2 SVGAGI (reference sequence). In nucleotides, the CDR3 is TGTGCCAGTACCGGACAGTTCCAAGAGACCCAGTACTTC. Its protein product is CASTGQFQETQYF.

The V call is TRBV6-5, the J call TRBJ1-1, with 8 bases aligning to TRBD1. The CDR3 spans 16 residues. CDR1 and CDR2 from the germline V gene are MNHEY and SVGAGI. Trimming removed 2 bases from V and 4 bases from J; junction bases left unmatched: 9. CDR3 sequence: CASSYRRAGGGTEAFF. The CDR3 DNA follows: TGTGCCAGCAGTTACCGGCGGGCAGGGGGCGGCACTGAAGCTTTCTTT.

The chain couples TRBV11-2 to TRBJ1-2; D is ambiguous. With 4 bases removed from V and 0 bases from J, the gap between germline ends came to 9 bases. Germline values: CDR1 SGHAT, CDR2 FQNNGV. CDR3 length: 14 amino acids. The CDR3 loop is CASSSLDSNYGYTF. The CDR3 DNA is TGTGCCAGCAGCTCACTTGACTCTAACTATGGCTACACCTTC. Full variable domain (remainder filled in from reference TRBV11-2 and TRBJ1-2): EAGVAQSPRYKIIEKRQSVAFWCNPISGHATLYWYQQILGQGPKLLIQFQNNGVVDDSQLPKDRFSAERLKGVDSTLKIQPAKLEDSAVYLCASSSLDSNYGYTFGSGTRLTVV.

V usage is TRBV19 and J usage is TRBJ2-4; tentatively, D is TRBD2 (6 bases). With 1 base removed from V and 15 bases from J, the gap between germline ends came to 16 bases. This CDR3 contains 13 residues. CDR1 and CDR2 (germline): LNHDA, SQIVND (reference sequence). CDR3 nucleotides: TGTGCCAGTAGTATAGTTGGGGGGTCGGGCCTGTACTTC. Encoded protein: CASSIVGGSGLYF.

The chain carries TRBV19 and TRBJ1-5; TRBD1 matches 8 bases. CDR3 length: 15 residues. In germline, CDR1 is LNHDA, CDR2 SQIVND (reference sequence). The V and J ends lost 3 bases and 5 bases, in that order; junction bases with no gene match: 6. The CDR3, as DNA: TGTGCCAGTAGTATTGGGACAGGACGACATCAGCCCCAGCATTTT. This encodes CASSIGTGRHQPQHF. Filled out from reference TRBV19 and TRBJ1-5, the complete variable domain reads DGGITQSPKYLFRKEGQNVTLSCEQNLNHDAMYWYRQDPGQGLRLIYYSQIVNDFQKGDIAEGYSVSREKKESFPLTVTSAQKNPTAFYLCASSIGTGRHQPQHFGDGTRLSIL.

Here the CDR3 reads CASSVSGTGNEQFF. Here the CDR3 DNA reads TGTGCCAGCAGCGTGTCCGGGACAGGGAATGAGCAGTTCTTC. This chain links TRBV9 with TRBJ2-1, with 9 bases matching TRBD1. Losses at the gene ends were 2 bases for V and 7 bases for J; bases not matched to a gene: 4. Per germline, CDR1 SGDLS and CDR2 YYNGEE. This CDR3 has 14 residues.

For the CDR3, the DNA is TGTGCCAGCAGCTTGGGGGCTCCGGACCGCAACTACGAGCAGTACTTC. It yields the protein CASSLGAPDRNYEQYF. V is TRBV4-2 and J is TRBJ2-7, with D possibly TRBD1 on 6 matching bases. The germline CDR1 and CDR2 sequences are LGHNA and YNFKEQ. CDR3 length equals 16 residues. The V gene lost 5 bases and the J gene lost 3 bases, with 20 bases spanning the gap.

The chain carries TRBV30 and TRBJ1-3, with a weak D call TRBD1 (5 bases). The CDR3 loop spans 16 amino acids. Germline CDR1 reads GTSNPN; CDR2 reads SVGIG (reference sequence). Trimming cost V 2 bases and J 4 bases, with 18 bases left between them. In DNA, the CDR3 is TGTGCCTGGAGTTCCAGGGTCCGTGATGTCGGAAACACCATATATTTT. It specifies CAWSSRVRDVGNTIYF.